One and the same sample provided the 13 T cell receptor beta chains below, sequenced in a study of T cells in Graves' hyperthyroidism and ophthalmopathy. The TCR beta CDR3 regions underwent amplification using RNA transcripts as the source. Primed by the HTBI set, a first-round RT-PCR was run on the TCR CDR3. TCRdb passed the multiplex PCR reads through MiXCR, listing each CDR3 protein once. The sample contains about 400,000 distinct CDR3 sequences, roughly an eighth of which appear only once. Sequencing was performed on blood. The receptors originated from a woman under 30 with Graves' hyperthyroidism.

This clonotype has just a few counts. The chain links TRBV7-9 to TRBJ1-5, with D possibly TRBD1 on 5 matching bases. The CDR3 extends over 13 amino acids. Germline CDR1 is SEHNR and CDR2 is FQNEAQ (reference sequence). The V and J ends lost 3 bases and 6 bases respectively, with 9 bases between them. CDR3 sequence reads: CASSFQGRQPQHF. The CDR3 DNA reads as TGTGCCAGCAGCTTCCAGGGCCGTCAGCCCCAGCATTTT.

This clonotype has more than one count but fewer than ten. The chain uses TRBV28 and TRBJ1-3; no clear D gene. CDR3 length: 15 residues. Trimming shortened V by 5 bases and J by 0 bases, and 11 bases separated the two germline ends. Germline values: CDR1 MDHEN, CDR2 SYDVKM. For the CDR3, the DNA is TGTGCCAGCAGTGCCCCGCAAAGCTCTGGAAACACCATATATTTT. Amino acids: CASSAPQSSGNTIYF. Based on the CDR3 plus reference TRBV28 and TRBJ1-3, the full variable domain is DVKVTQSSRYLVKRTGEKVFLECVQDMDHENMFWYRQDPGLGLRLIYFSYDVKMKEKGDIPEGYSVSREKKERFSLILESASTNQTSMYLCASSAPQSSGNTIYFGEGSWLTVV.

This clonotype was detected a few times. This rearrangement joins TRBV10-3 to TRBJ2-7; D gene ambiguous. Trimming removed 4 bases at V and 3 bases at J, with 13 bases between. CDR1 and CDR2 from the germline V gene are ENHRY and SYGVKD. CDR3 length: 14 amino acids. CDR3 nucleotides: TGTGCCATCAGTGGGGCGGATTTACACTACGAGCAGTACTTC. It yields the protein CAISGADLHYEQYF.

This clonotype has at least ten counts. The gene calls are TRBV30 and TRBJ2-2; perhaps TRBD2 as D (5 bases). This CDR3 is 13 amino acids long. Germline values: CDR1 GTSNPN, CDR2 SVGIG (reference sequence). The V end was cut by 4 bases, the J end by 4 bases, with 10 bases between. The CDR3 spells CAWNGLGTGELFF. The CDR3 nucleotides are TGTGCCTGGAACGGACTGGGCACCGGGGAGCTGTTTTTT.

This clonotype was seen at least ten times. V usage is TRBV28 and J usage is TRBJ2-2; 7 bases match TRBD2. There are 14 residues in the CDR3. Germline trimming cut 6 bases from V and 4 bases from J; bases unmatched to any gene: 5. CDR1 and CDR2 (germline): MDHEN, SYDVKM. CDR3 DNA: TGTGCCAGCAGCGGGGGAGGGATCACCGGGGAGCTGTTTTTT. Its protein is CASSGGGITGELFF.

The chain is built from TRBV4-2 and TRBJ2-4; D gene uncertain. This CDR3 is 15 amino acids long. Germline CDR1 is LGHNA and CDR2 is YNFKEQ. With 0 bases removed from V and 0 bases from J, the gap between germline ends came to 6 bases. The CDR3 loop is CASSQETVAKNIQYF. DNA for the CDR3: TGTGCCAGCAGCCAAGAGACGGTAGCCAAAAACATTCAGTACTTC.

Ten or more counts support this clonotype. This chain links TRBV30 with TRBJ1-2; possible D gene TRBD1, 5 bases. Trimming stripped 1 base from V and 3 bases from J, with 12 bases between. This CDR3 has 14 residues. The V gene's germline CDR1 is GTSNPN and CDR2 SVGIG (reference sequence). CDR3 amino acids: CAWSGQPPDYGYTF. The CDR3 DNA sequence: TGTGCCTGGAGTGGACAGCCGCCCGACTATGGCTACACCTTC.

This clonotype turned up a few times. The CDR3 reads CASSSPGTYGYTF. DNA of the CDR3: TGTGCCAGCAGTTCCCCAGGGACGTATGGCTACACCTTC. The rearrangement links TRBV28 to TRBJ1-2, with D maybe TRBD1 (5 bases). V lost 4 bases, J lost 5 bases, and 11 bases lay in between. The CDR3 runs to 13 residues. Germline loops: CDR1 MDHEN, CDR2 SYDVKM.

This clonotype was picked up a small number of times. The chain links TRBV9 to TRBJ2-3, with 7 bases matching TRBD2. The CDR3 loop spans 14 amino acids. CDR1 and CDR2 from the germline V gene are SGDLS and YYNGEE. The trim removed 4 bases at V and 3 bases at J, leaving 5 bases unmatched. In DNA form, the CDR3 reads TGTGCCAGCAGCACTAGCGCGGTGACAGATACGCAGTATTTT. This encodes CASSTSAVTDTQYF.

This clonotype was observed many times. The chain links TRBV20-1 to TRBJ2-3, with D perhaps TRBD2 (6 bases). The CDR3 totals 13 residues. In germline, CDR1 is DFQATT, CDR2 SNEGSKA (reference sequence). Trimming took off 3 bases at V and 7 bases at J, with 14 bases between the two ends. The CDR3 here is CSARSRDLYTQYF. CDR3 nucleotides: TGCAGTGCTAGGAGCCGGGACTTATATACGCAGTATTTT.

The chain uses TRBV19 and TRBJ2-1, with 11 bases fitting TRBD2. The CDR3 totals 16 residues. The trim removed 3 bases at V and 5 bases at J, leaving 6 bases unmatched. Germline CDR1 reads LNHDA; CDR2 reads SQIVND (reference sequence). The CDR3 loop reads CASSILAGGGNNEQFF. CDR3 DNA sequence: TGTGCCAGTAGTATCCTAGCGGGAGGAGGGAACAATGAGCAGTTCTTC. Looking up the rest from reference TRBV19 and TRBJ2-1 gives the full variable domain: DGGITQSPKYLFRKEGQNVTLSCEQNLNHDAMYWYRQDPGQGLRLIYYSQIVNDFQKGDIAEGYSVSREKKESFPLTVTSAQKNPTAFYLCASSILAGGGNNEQFFGPGTRLTVL.

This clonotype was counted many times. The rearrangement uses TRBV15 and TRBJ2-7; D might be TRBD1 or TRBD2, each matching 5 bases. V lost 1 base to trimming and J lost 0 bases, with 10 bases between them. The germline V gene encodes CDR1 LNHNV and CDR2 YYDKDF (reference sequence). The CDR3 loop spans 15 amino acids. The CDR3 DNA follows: TGTGCCACCAGCAGAGGACGGGACCGCTCCTACGAGCAGTACTTC. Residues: CATSRGRDRSYEQYF. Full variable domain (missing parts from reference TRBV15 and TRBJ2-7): DAMVIQNPRYQVTQFGKPVTLSCSQTLNHNVMYWYQQKSSQAPKLLFHYYDKDFNNEADTPDNFQSRRPNTSFCFLDIRSPGLGDTAMYLCATSRGRDRSYEQYFGPGTRLTVT.

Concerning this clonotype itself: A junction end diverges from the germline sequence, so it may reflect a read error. CDR3 loop: CASSYANGNAGELFF. The CDR3 DNA follows: TGTGCCAGCAGTTACGCTAATGGGAACGCCGGGGAGCTGTTTTTT. V and J are TRBV6-2 or TRBV6-3 and TRBJ2-2, with unresolved D. CDR1 is MNHEY and CDR2 is SVGEGT in the germline V gene. The CDR3 spans 15 residues.